This TCR beta chain was identified during a study of CD8 T cells in ankylosing spondylitis. Study outcomes and limitations: Made up of eight or nine highly homologous variants, a TCR beta motif appeared characteristic of ankylosing spondylitis blood.

TCRdb reprocessed the 5' RACE reads with MiXCR, giving one entry per CDR3 protein. The sample has a few hundred thousand distinct CDR3 sequences, approximately 7.3% seen once; the top ten hold approximately 14%. This clonotype was picked up many times. Its cognate antigen is unknown. The clonotype originates from a male donor with ankylosing spondylitis. Input material: blood, either unsorted or a sorted T cell fraction (not recorded which).

Written as DNA, the CDR3 is TGCGCCAGCAGCCAAGACGCCCTAGGGCAGGGTGGCTATGGCTACACCTTC. This gives the protein CASSQDALGQGGYGYTF. The chain recombines TRBV4-3 with TRBJ1-2; tentative D call: TRBD1 (5 bases). The CDR3 loop spans 17 amino acids. Germline assignment: CDR1 LGHNA and CDR2 YSLEER. V was clipped by 0 bases and J by 4 bases, with 18 bases between them.